This T cell receptor beta chain was identified during a study of graft-versus-host responses after intestinal transplantation. Findings and limits, study-wide: GvH clones turned up in recipient marrow; some had shown up first in ileum or blood.

The CDR3 loop spans 17 amino acids. V lost 2 bases and J lost 8, with 19 bases in between. Germline loops: CDR1 SGHVS, CDR2 FQNEAQ. About this clone: The antigen is undetermined.

Method: immunoSEQ multiplex PCR; TCRdb's copy keeps in-frame clones and lacks some. This sample has 50,000 to 75,000 clones, with around 93% found just once. The chain employs TRBV7-8 and TRBJ1-6, with a tentative D call TRBD1 (5 bases). Sample: unstimulated CD4+ T cells sorted from spleen or lymph node cells, taken before transplant. This sequence originates from a human donor who was the organ donor for an intestinal transplant. CDR3 coding DNA: TGTGCCAGCAGCTTAAGGTCCCCTGGCAGGGTGGATTCACCCCTCCACTTT. Translation gives CASSLRSPGRVDSPLHF.